This TCR beta chain was identified during a study of blood T cell repertoires in COVID-19. Generated by immunoSEQ multiplex PCR, the TCRdb table keeps only in-frame clones and is missing some. Here the sample spans 300,000 to 350,000 clones, around 90% being singletons. Germline values: CDR1 MNHEY, CDR2 SVGEGT. This CDR3 spans 11 amino acids. With 5 bases removed from V and 8 bases from J, the gap between germline ends came to 9 bases. V and J are TRBV6-2 or TRBV6-3 and TRBJ1-1; D possibly corresponds to TRBD1 (5 bases). Specimen: peripheral blood. This sequence was found in a man in his thirties or forties with COVID-19, enrolled during active disease. This CDR3 reads CASSRRQEAFF. The CDR3 DNA reads TGTGCCAGCAGTAGACGACAGGAAGCTTTCTTT.